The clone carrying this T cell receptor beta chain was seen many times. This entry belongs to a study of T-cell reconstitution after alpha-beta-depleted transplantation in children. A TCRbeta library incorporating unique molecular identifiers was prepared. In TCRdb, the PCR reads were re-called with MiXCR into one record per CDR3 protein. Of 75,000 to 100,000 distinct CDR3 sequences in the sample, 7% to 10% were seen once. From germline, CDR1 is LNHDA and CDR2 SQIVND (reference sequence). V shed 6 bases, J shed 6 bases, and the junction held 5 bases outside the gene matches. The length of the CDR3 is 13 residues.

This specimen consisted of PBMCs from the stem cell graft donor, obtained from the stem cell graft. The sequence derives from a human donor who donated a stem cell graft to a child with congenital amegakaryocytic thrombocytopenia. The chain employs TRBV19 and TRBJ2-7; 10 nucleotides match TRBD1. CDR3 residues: CASSLTGGSEQYF. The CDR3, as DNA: TGTGCCAGTAGCCTGACAGGGGGCAGCGAGCAGTACTTC.